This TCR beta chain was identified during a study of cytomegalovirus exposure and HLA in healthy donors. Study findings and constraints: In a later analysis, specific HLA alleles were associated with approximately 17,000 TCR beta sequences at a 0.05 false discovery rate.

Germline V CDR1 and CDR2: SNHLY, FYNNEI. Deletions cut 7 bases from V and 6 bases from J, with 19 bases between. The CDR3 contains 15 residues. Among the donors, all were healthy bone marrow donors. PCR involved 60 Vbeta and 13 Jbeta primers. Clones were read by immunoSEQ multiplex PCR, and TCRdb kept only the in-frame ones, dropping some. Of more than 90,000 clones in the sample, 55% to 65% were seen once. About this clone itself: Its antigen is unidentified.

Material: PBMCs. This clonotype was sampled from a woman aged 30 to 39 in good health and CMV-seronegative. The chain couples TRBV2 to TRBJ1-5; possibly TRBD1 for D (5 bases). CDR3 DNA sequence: TGTGCCAGCACCGAGGGGTCGCAGGGAGGTCAGCCCCAGCATTTT. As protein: CASTEGSQGGQPQHF.